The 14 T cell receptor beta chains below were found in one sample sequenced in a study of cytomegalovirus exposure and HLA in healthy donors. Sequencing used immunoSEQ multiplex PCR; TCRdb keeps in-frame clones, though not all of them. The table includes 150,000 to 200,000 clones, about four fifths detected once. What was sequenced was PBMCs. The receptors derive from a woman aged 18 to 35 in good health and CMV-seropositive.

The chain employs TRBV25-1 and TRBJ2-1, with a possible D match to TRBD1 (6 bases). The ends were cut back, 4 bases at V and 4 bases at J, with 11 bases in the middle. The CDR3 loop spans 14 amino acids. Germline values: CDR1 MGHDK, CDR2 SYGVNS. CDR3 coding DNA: TGTGCCAGCAGTGCGACAGGAGAGTACAATGAGCAGTTCTTC. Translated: CASSATGEYNEQFF.

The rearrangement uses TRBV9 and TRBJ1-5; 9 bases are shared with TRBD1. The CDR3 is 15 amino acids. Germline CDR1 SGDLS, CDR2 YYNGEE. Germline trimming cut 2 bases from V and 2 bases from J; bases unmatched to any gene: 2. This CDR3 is CASSVGTGRNQPQHF. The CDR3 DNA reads TGTGCCAGCAGCGTCGGGACAGGGCGCAATCAGCCCCAGCATTTT.

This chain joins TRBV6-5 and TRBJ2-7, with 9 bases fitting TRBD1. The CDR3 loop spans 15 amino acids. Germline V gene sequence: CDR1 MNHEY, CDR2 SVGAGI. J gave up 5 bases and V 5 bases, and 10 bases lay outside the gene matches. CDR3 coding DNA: TGTGCCAGCAGTCCCCCGACAGGGGGAGGGAACGAGCAGTACTTC. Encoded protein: CASSPPTGGGNEQYF.

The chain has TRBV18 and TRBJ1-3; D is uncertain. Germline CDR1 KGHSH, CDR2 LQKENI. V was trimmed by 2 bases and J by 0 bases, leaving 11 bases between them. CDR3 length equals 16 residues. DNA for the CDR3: TGTGCCAGCTCACCAGGGCAGCCTCACTCTGGAAACACCATATATTTT. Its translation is CASSPGQPHSGNTIYF.

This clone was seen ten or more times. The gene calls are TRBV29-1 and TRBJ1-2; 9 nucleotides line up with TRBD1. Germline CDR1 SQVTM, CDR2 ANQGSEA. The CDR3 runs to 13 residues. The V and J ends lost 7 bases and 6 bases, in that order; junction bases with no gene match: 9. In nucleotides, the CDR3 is TGCAGCGCGATTACAGGGGGCTGGGATGGCTACACCTTC. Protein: CSAITGGWDGYTF.

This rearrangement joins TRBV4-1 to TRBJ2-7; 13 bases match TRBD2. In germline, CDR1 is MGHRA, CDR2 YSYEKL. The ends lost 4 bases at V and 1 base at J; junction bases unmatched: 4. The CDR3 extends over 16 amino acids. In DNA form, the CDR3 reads TGCGCCAGCAGCCGAGTGACTAGCGGGGGGTCCTACGAGCAGTACTTC. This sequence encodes CASSRVTSGGSYEQYF.

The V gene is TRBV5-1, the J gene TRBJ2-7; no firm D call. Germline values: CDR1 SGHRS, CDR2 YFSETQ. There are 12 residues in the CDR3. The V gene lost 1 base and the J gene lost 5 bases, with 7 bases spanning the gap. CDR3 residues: CASSLLGDEQYF. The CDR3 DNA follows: TGCGCCAGCAGCTTGCTTGGAGACGAGCAGTACTTC.

The CDR3 protein is CASRGRRETEAFF. CDR3 DNA sequence: TGTGCCAGCAGGGGACGGAGGGAAACTGAAGCTTTCTTT. The chain recombines TRBV6-1 with TRBJ1-1, with D possibly matching TRBD1 (5 bases). This CDR3 comprises 13 residues. V lost 6 bases and J 5 bases, leaving 13 bases between the germline ends. The germline V gene has CDR1 MNHNS and CDR2 SASEGT.

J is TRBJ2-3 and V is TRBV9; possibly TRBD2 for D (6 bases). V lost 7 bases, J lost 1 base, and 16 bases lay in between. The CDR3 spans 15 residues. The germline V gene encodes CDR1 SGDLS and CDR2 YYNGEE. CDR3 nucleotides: TGTGCCAGCGCCGGGTGGCGGGGTGGCACAGATACGCAGTATTTT. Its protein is CASAGWRGGTDTQYF.

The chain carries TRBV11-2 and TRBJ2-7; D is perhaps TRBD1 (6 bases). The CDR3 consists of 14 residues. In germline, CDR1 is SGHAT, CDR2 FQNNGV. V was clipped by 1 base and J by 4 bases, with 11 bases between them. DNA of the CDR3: TGTGCCAGCAGCTTAGTGGCAGGGGCGTACGAGCAGTACTTC. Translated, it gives CASSLVAGAYEQYF.

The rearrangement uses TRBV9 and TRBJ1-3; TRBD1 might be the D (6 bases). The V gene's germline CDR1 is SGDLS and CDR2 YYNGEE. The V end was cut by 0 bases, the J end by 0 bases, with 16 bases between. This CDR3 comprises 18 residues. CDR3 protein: CASSVGQDTAFSGNTIYF. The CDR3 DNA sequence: TGTGCCAGCAGCGTAGGACAGGATACTGCTTTCTCTGGAAACACCATATATTTT.

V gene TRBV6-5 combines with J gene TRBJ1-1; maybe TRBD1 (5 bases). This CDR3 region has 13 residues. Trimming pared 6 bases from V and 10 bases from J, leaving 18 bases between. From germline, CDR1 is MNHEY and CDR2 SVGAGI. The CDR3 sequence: CASSYLDGGGAFF. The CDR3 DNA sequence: TGTGCCAGCAGCTACCTGGATGGGGGGGGAGCTTTCTTT.

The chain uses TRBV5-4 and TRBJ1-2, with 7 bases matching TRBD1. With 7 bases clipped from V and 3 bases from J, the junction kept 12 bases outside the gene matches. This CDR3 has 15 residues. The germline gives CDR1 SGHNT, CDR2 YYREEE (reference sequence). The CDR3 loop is CASSTVRRGYYGYTF. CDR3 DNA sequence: TGTGCCAGCTCCACGGTCCGCAGGGGGTACTATGGCTACACCTTC.

Here the CDR3 reads CASSLGTGARANEKLFF. In DNA form, the CDR3 reads TGCGCCAGCAGCTTGGGGACAGGGGCCCGGGCTAATGAAAAACTGTTTTTT. The rearrangement uses TRBV5-1 and TRBJ1-4; the match to TRBD1 covers 9 bases. The CDR3 runs to 17 residues. Germline V gene lookup returns CDR1 SGHRS and CDR2 YFSETQ. V gave up 0 bases and J gave up 3 bases; unmatched junction bases: 6. Full variable domain (remainder filled in from reference TRBV5-1 and TRBJ1-4): KAGVTQTPRYLIKTRGQQVTLSCSPISGHRSVSWYQQTPGQGLQFLFEYFSETQRNKGNFPGRFSGRQFSNSRSEMNVSTLELGDSALYLCASSLGTGARANEKLFFGSGTQLSVL.